Only a few counts were recorded for the clone carrying this T cell receptor beta chain. The antigen remains unidentified. The sample originates from a study of blood T cells in healthy people across ages. V was pared by 8 bases and J by 8 bases, with 16 bases between. The CDR3 totals 13 residues. The second PCR ran about 6 to 11 cycles with a sample-barcoded 5' primer and J-beta primers. TCRdb ran MiXCR on the 5' RACE reads and lists one entry per CDR3 protein. Among approximately 490,000 distinct CDR3 sequences listed, 24% were seen once. The study, taken as a whole, reports: More naive CD4+ cells and higher diversity marked long-lived donors relative to aged donors. In the absence of known donor CMV status, changes in expanded clonotypes were possibly confounded. The study could not conclusively compare naive and antigen-experienced cells, given its unsorted PBMCs.

Another study also made use of these data, one on T cells of mothers and their children.

The chain links TRBV12-3 or TRBV12-4 to TRBJ2-4; possibly TRBD2 for D (6 bases). The source material was blood. The sequence was obtained from a boy between 10 and 17 years old in good health. CDR3 DNA sequence: TGTGCCAGCTCCTCCTCGGGGGAATACATTCAGTACTTC. Translated: CASSSSGEYIQYF.